These 13 T cell receptor beta chains share one sample of origin, sequenced in a study of blood T cell dynamics during melanoma immunotherapy. The method was immunoSEQ multiplex PCR; TCRdb's version includes in-frame clones alone and lacks a portion of them. Of about 3,500 clones listed, about 95% are singletons. Time point defined: week 3, after first cycle of checkpoint inhibitor. This sample comprised effector memory CD8+ T cells from blood, obtained from a patient treated with checkpoint blockade. These receptors all stem from a human donor with melanoma.

This clone was seen only a few times. This chain links TRBV27 with TRBJ2-7; the match to TRBD2 covers 9 bases. CDR3 length: 16 amino acids. From germline, CDR1 is MNHEY and CDR2 SMNVEV (reference sequence). V lost 3 bases and J lost 0; bases outside the gene matches: 6. This chain's CDR3 is CASSLTGTSSSYEQYF. The CDR3 nucleotides are TGTGCCAGCAGTTTGACCGGGACTAGCAGCTCCTACGAGCAGTACTTC.

The chain recombines TRBV6-5 with TRBJ2-7, with 12 bases identical to TRBD2. The trim removed 6 bases at V and 6 bases at J, leaving 6 bases unmatched. Germline CDR1 and CDR2: MNHEY and SVGAGI. CDR3 length: 14 residues. CDR3 in DNA: TGTGCCAGCAGACACGGGACTAGCGGGCTCGAGCAGTACTTC. Protein: CASRHGTSGLEQYF.

This clone was recorded once. This chain connects TRBV5-1 to TRBJ2-2, with 8 bases matching TRBD2. The V segment lost 3 bases and the J segment 4 bases; nucleotides outside the gene matches: 5. Germline lookup yields CDR1 SGHRS and CDR2 YFSETQ. The CDR3 runs to 15 residues. CDR3 bases: TGCGCCAGCAGCTCCGGGACTAGTGGCACCGGGGAGCTGTTTTTT. It translates to CASSSGTSGTGELFF.

The J gene is TRBJ2-7, the V gene TRBV9; possible D gene TRBD2, 6 bases. The germline gives CDR1 SGDLS, CDR2 YYNGEE. V lost 1 base, J lost 3 bases, and 14 bases lay in between. The CDR3 extends over 15 amino acids. CDR3 coding DNA: TGTGCCAGCAGCGTATCCTACGGGAGAGGCTACGAGCAGTACTTC. Amino acids: CASSVSYGRGYEQYF. The full variable domain, completed using reference TRBV9 and TRBJ2-7, is DSGVTQTPKHLITATGQRVTLRCSPRSGDLSVYWYQQSLDQGLQFLIQYYNGEERAKGNILERFSAQQFPDLHSELNLSSLELGDSALYFCASSVSYGRGYEQYFGPGTRLTVT.

The genes are TRBV15 and TRBJ2-1; D is possibly TRBD2 (6 bases). CDR1 and CDR2 (germline): LNHNV, YYDKDF (reference sequence). V gave up 0 bases and J gave up 9 bases, with 12 bases separating them. There are 14 residues in the CDR3. The CDR3 loop reads CATSREMEGPEQFF. The CDR3, as DNA: TGTGCCACCAGCAGAGAGATGGAGGGGCCTGAGCAGTTCTTC.

The chain uses TRBV11-1 and TRBJ1-3, with a tentative D call TRBD1 (5 bases). V was trimmed by 5 bases and J by 1 base, leaving 9 bases between them. Per the germline V gene, CDR1 is SGHAT and CDR2 is FQDESV (reference sequence). There are 14 residues in the CDR3. CDR3 protein: CASSDSFSGNTIYF. DNA of the CDR3: TGTGCCAGCAGCGACAGTTTTTCTGGAAACACCATATATTTT.

The chain recombines TRBV19 with TRBJ2-2; D might be TRBD1 (5 bases). The CDR3 sequence is 17 residues long. With 4 bases removed from V and 1 base from J, the gap between germline ends came to 16 bases. Looked up from germline, CDR1 is LNHDA and CDR2 is SQIVND (reference sequence). CDR3 region: CASSTYAPGQNTGELFF. CDR3 DNA sequence: TGTGCCAGTAGTACCTACGCCCCAGGGCAGAACACCGGGGAGCTGTTTTTT. Together with reference TRBV19 and TRBJ2-2, the CDR3 gives the full variable domain: DGGITQSPKYLFRKEGQNVTLSCEQNLNHDAMYWYRQDPGQGLRLIYYSQIVNDFQKGDIAEGYSVSREKKESFPLTVTSAQKNPTAFYLCASSTYAPGQNTGELFFGEGSRLTVL.

The V gene is TRBV13, the J gene TRBJ2-7; possibly TRBD1 for D (7 bases). V lost 7 bases to trimming and J lost 2 bases, with 15 bases between them. The CDR3 contains 14 residues. Looked up from germline, CDR1 is PRHDT and CDR2 is FYEKMQ (reference sequence). CDR3 sequence: CASTQGGRAYEQYF. The CDR3 DNA sequence: TGTGCCAGCACCCAGGGGGGCAGAGCCTACGAGCAGTACTTC.

The CDR3 loop is CASKLAGGYSSYEQYF. The CDR3 DNA sequence: TGTGCCAGCAAACTAGCGGGGGGCTATAGCTCCTACGAGCAGTACTTC. This chain connects TRBV27 to TRBJ2-7; 12 nucleotides line up with TRBD2. The CDR3 is made up of 16 amino acids. CDR1 is MNHEY, CDR2 SMNVEV, per germline (reference sequence). Germline trimming cut 7 bases from V and 0 bases from J; bases unmatched to any gene: 7.

The count of this clone is one. The J gene is TRBJ1-1, the V gene TRBV25-1; D is unclear. Germline V CDR1 and CDR2: MGHDK, SYGVNS. The CDR3 has 14 residues. V lost 2 bases and J 4 bases, leaving 11 bases between the germline ends. Written as DNA, the CDR3 is TGTGCCAGCAGTGAAACCTTTCGGGGCACTGAAGCTTTCTTT. It is translated as CASSETFRGTEAFF.

This chain uses TRBV6-5 with TRBJ2-1; maybe TRBD1 (6 bases). Trimming cost V 2 bases and J 5 bases, with 16 bases left between them. CDR1 and CDR2 from the germline V gene are MNHEY and SVGAGI. The CDR3 consists of 16 residues. CDR3 nucleotides: TGTGCCAGCAGTTACGCAGGGGAAGTTGGGAACAATGAGCAGTTCTTC. Protein product: CASSYAGEVGNNEQFF.

The genes are TRBV9 and TRBJ2-1; 16 positions agree with TRBD2. V trimming: 4 bases; J trimming: 8 bases; junction bases outside the gene matches: 6. The CDR3 spans 16 residues. Germline lookup yields CDR1 SGDLS and CDR2 YYNGEE. For the CDR3, the DNA is TGTGCCAGCAGCTTGGGACTAGCGGGAGGGCATGATGAGCAGTTCTTC. This gives the protein CASSLGLAGGHDEQFF.

In this sample, this clone turned up a few times. The chain uses TRBV4-1 and TRBJ2-2; D is undetermined. V dropped 0 bases and J dropped 6 bases, with 2 bases sitting between them. The CDR3 consists of 12 residues. Germline lookup yields CDR1 MGHRA and CDR2 YSYEKL. The CDR3, as DNA: TGCGCCAGCAGCCAAGATTCCGGGGAGCTGTTTTTT. Translated: CASSQDSGELFF.